The clone carrying this T cell receptor beta chain was seen repeatedly, ten times or more. The antigen is undetermined. The sample comes from a study of T cells in Graves' hyperthyroidism and ophthalmopathy. For the study at large: Blood was drawn when the patient was first diagnosed and still untreated. Study-wide results and caveats: The majority of expanded thyroid clonotypes above 0.001 also appeared in blood.

The ends were cut back, 0 bases at V and 4 bases at J, with 12 bases in the middle. In germline, CDR1 is MGHRA, CDR2 YSYEKL. This CDR3 spans 15 amino acids. Ophthalmopathy patients showed a Clinical Activity Score of at least 3, NOSPECS grade of at least 4 and duration under 3 months. Cells are PBMCs isolated from roughly 10 ml of fresh blood. The CDR3 regions of TCR beta were amplified from RNA transcripts. HTBI primers were used for first-round RT-PCR of the TCR CDR3. MiXCR was run by TCRdb on the multiplex PCR reads, yielding one entry per CDR3 protein. The sample consists of about 520,000 distinct CDR3 sequences, approximately 25% of them appearing once.

Sequenced: blood. This TCR derives from a woman aged 25-40 years with Graves' ophthalmopathy. The chain employs TRBV4-1 and TRBJ1-2, with D tentatively TRBD1 (5 bases). The CDR3 nucleotides read TGCGCCAGCAGCCAAGATTTCCAGGGTAGCTATGGCTACACCTTC. Translated: CASSQDFQGSYGYTF.